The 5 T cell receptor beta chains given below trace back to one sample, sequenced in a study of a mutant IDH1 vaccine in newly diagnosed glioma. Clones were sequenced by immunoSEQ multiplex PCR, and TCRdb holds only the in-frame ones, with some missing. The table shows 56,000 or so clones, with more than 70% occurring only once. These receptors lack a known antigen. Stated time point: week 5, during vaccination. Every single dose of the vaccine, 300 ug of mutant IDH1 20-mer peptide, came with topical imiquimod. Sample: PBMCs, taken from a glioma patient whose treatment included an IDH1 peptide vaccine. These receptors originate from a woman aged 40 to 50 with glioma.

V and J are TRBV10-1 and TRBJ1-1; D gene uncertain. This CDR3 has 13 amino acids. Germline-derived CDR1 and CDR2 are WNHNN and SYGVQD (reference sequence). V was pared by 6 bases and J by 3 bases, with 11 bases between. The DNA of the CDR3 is TGCGCCAGCAGCAGAACGAAGGACACTGAAGCTTTCTTT. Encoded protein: CASSRTKDTEAFF.

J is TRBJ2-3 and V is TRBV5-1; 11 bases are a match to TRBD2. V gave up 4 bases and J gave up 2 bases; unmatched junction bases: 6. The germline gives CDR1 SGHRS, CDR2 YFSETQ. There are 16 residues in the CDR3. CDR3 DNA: TGCGCCAGCAGCGTACAGGGACTAGCGGTCACAGATACGCAGTATTTT. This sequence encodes CASSVQGLAVTDTQYF. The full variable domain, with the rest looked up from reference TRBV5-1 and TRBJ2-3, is KAGVTQTPRYLIKTRGQQVTLSCSPISGHRSVSWYQQTPGQGLQFLFEYFSETQRNKGNFPGRFSGRQFSNSRSEMNVSTLELGDSALYLCASSVQGLAVTDTQYFGPGTRLTVL.

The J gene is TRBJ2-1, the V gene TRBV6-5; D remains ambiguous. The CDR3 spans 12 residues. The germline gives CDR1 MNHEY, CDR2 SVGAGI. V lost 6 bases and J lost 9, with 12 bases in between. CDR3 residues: CASRSRFGEQFF. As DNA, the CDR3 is TGTGCCAGCAGAAGTAGGTTTGGTGAGCAGTTCTTC.

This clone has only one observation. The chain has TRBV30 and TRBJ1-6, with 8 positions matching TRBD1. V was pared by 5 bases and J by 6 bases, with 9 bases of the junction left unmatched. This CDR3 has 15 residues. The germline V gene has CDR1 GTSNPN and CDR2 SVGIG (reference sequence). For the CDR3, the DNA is TGTGCCTGGGGGTACCGGGACAGGATTAATTCACCCCTCCACTTT. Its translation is CAWGYRDRINSPLHF.

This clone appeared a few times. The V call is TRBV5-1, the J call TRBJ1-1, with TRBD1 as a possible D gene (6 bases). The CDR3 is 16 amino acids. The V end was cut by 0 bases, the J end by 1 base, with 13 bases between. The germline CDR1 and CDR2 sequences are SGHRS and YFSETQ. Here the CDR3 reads CASSLGLPRGNTEAFF. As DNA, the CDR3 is TGCGCCAGCAGCTTGGGACTCCCCAGGGGGAACACTGAAGCTTTCTTT.